The 28 T cell receptor beta chains listed next were all sequenced from one sample in a study of blood T cell repertoires in COVID-19 (TCRdb year 2020). The library came from the immunoSEQ multiplex PCR assay. The table was pulled from immuneACCESS by TCRdb, which kept in-frame rearrangements only. Such tables lose some clones; where checked, under half of the loss comes from unresolved V genes, and the rest has no known cause. Counted in this sample were fewer than 300,000 clones; around 84% of them appeared once. Together, the top ten hold 2.5% to 3% of the sample. Material: PBMCs or T cells enriched from blood (not recorded which). The receptor set was obtained from a woman aged 45-60 years who had recovered from COVID-19.

The chain joins TRBV3-1 (or the pseudogene TRBV3-2) to TRBJ2-7; 7 bases are a match to TRBD1. The V gene end was trimmed by 4 bases and the J gene end by 5 bases; junction bases not matched to a gene: 5. CDR1 and CDR2 (germline): LGHDT, YNNKEL (reference sequence). The CDR3 runs to 13 residues. The CDR3 DNA reads TGTGCCAGCAGCCGCCGGGACAGCCACGAGCAGTACTTC. Its translation: CASSRRDSHEQYF.

This chain links TRBV5-1 with TRBJ2-4; D is perhaps TRBD1 (6 bases). Germline V gene data show CDR1 as SGHRS and CDR2 as YFSETQ. CDR3 size: 18 residues. Trimming removed 4 bases from V and 8 bases from J, with 28 bases in between. The CDR3 DNA reads as TGCGCCAGCAGCCCAAGGAATACCACAGGGATTGGATTGGACATTCAGTACTTC. Translation gives CASSPRNTTGIGLDIQYF.

The gene calls are TRBV27 and TRBJ2-1; D possibly corresponds to TRBD1 (6 bases). Germline loops: CDR1 MNHEY, CDR2 SMNVEV (reference sequence). V lost 3 bases, J lost 5 bases, and 17 bases lay in between. The CDR3 has 16 amino acids. The CDR3 nucleotides read TGTGCCAGCAGTTTCAACAGGGCCCCCCGGGACAATGAGCAGTTCTTC. Translated, it gives CASSFNRAPRDNEQFF.

The rearrangement uses TRBV10-3 and TRBJ2-2, with 10 positions matching TRBD1. The trim removed 4 bases at V and 0 bases at J, leaving 5 bases unmatched. The CDR3 is made up of 17 amino acids. The germline CDR1 and CDR2 sequences are ENHRY and SYGVKD. This CDR3 is CAISGTGGFANTGELFF. The CDR3 region has the DNA TGTGCCATCAGTGGGACAGGGGGGTTCGCGAACACCGGGGAGCTGTTTTTT.

The chain links TRBV24-1 to TRBJ1-2, with D maybe TRBD1 (6 bases). The ends were cut back, 3 bases at V and 4 bases at J, with 8 bases in the middle. The CDR3 contains 13 residues. Germline lookup yields CDR1 KGHDR and CDR2 SFDVKD. The CDR3 loop is CATSDHRAYGYTF. CDR3 nucleotides: TGTGCCACCAGTGATCACAGGGCCTATGGCTACACCTTC.

With regard to this clone: At one end, the junction sequence differs from germline, possibly due to a read error. The CDR3 loop is CASSLNRGHYGYTF. The CDR3, as DNA: TGTGCCAGCAGTCTGAACAGGGGGCACTACGGCTACACCTTC. The chain recombines TRBV27 with TRBJ1-2; 9 nucleotides align to TRBD1. Germline-derived CDR1 and CDR2 are MNHEY and SMNVEV (reference sequence). The CDR3 is made up of 14 amino acids.

This chain joins TRBV12-3 or TRBV12-4 and TRBJ2-1; D may be TRBD1 (6 bases). The CDR3 spans 13 residues. Between the trimmed V and J ends, which lost 8 bases and 1 base, there was a span of 9 bases. CDR3 loop: CASGDRSYNEQFF. CDR3 in DNA: TGTGCCAGCGGTGACAGGTCCTACAATGAGCAGTTCTTC.

This clone was detected once. The rearrangement links TRBV3-1 (or the pseudogene TRBV3-2) to TRBJ2-1, with 12 positions matching TRBD2. Germline CDR1 reads LGHDT; CDR2 reads YNNKEL (reference sequence). The CDR3 is 16 residues long. Losses at the gene ends were 4 bases for V and 7 bases for J; bases not matched to a gene: 8. The chain's CDR3 is CASSRRTSGRHNEQFF. CDR3 DNA sequence: TGTGCCAGCAGCCGACGAACTAGCGGGAGGCATAATGAGCAGTTCTTC.

The gene calls are TRBV12-5 and TRBJ2-1; no firm D call. Deletions cut 7 bases from V and 3 bases from J, with 13 bases between. The CDR3 has 14 amino acids. Looked up from germline, CDR1 is LGHNT and CDR2 is FRNRAP. The CDR3 DNA sequence: TGTGCTAGTGCCACTCAGGCGCGCTACAATGAGCAGTTCTTC. Protein sequence: CASATQARYNEQFF.

The chain combines TRBV28 with TRBJ2-7; 8 nucleotides match TRBD2. CDR3 length: 16 residues. V shed 7 bases, J shed 1 base, and the junction held 12 bases outside the gene matches. Germline V gene lookup returns CDR1 MDHEN and CDR2 SYDVKM. DNA for the CDR3: TGTGCCAGCATTTCCCCCGGTAGCGGGGAATCCTACGAGCAGTACTTC. This encodes CASISPGSGESYEQYF.

This rearrangement joins TRBV6-5 to TRBJ2-1, with TRBD2 matching 13 bases. Germline CDR1 and CDR2: MNHEY and SVGAGI. This CDR3 is 15 amino acids long. Trimming at V came to 6 bases and at J to 8 bases, leaving 7 bases not matched to a gene. The CDR3 bases are TGTGCCAGCAGGAGGACTAGCGGGAGTTCATATGAGCAGTTCTTC. Translating it yields CASRRTSGSSYEQFF.

V gene TRBV6-4 combines with J gene TRBJ2-1; TRBD2 matches at 7 bases. Germline lookup yields CDR1 MRHNA and CDR2 SNTAGT. The CDR3 runs to 13 residues. V lost 9 bases, J lost 9 bases, and 11 bases stayed unmatched. CDR3 residues: CASSRDYQAEQFF. The CDR3 nucleotides are TGTGCCAGTAGCAGGGACTACCAGGCTGAGCAGTTCTTC.

V gene TRBV12-3 or TRBV12-4 combines with J gene TRBJ2-7, with D unclear. CDR3 length: 12 residues. V was clipped by 4 bases and J by 3 bases, with 7 bases between them. CDR3 sequence reads: CASSSRIYEQYF. In DNA, the CDR3 is TGTGCCAGCAGTTCGAGAATCTACGAGCAGTACTTC.

V is TRBV24-1 and J is TRBJ1-5; D is unclear. V lost 5 bases, J lost 10 bases, and 14 bases lay in between. The CDR3 loop spans 13 amino acids. Germline V gene data show CDR1 as KGHDR and CDR2 as SFDVKD. CDR3 DNA sequence: TGTGCCACCAGTGGGACGGCGGGCGCACCCCAGCATTTT. It specifies CATSGTAGAPQHF.

This clone was seen only once. The CDR3 DNA is TGTGCCAGCACCCTGAGGGGGGAAGCTTTCTTT. Protein product: CASTLRGEAFF. The chain is built from TRBV5-6 and TRBJ1-1, with D maybe TRBD1 (6 bases). The V gene lost 6 bases and the J gene lost 8 bases, with 11 bases spanning the gap. CDR3 length equals 11 residues. Germline V CDR1 and CDR2: SGHDT, YYEEEE.

The V gene is TRBV6-5, the J gene TRBJ2-1, with D perhaps TRBD1 (6 bases). Germline lookup yields CDR1 MNHEY and CDR2 SVGAGI. The V and J ends lost 5 bases and 4 bases respectively, with 15 bases between them. The CDR3 consists of 15 residues. The CDR3 nucleotides read TGTGCCAGCAGTCACCCCAACAGGGCTTACAATGAGCAGTTCTTC. It codes for CASSHPNRAYNEQFF.

This clone is a singleton in its sample. One end of the junction varies from germline; a read error may be responsible. The chain links TRBV11-2 to TRBJ2-7; possible D gene TRBD1, 6 bases. The CDR3 contains 11 residues. Germline CDR1 is SGHAT and CDR2 is FQNNGV. In nucleotides, the CDR3 is TGTGCCAGCAGCCGAAGAACAGGGATCGACTTC. As protein: CASSRRTGIDF.

V usage is TRBV6-1 and J usage is TRBJ1-4, with 8 bases fitting TRBD1. V gave up 3 bases and J gave up 4 bases; unmatched junction bases: 7. The CDR3 extends over 16 amino acids. From germline, CDR1 is MNHNS and CDR2 SASEGT. CDR3 nucleotide sequence: TGTGCCAGCAGTGACCTCTCAGGGGGCGGTAATGAAAAACTGTTTTTT. This sequence encodes CASSDLSGGGNEKLFF.

The chain is built from TRBV6-1 and TRBJ1-2, with TRBD1 as a possible D gene (5 bases). The germline CDR1 and CDR2 sequences are MNHNS and SASEGT. The germline V and J ends were trimmed by 2 bases and 5 bases, with 15 bases remaining between them. This CDR3 has 15 residues. CDR3 region: CASSETWTSLYGYTF. The CDR3 nucleotides are TGTGCCAGCAGTGAAACTTGGACAAGCCTATATGGCTACACCTTC.

This clone has just a few counts. The J gene is TRBJ2-5, the V gene TRBV28; TRBD2 matches 8 bases. V lost 3 bases to trimming and J lost 5 bases; unmatched junction nucleotides: 11. The CDR3 has 16 amino acids. Germline loops: CDR1 MDHEN, CDR2 SYDVKM. The CDR3 is CASSFLRRGVGETQYF. The DNA of the CDR3 is TGTGCCAGCAGTTTCTTACGGCGGGGGGTAGGCGAGACCCAGTACTTC.

The V call is TRBV5-1, the J call TRBJ2-7, with TRBD2 identical over 11 bases. Germline lookup yields CDR1 SGHRS and CDR2 YFSETQ. The CDR3 contains 17 residues. Trimming removed 0 bases from V and 3 bases from J; junction bases left unmatched: 8. The CDR3 is CASSLGLAGSLVYEQYF. The DNA of the CDR3 is TGCGCCAGCAGCTTGGGACTAGCGGGGAGCCTCGTCTACGAGCAGTACTTC.

The CDR3: CASSQDSTFNQPQHF. The CDR3 bases are TGCGCCAGCAGCCAAGATAGCACTTTCAATCAGCCCCAGCATTTT. The gene calls are TRBV4-3 and TRBJ1-5; D ambiguous. Deletions cut 0 bases from V and 3 bases from J, with 9 bases between. Germline CDR1 reads LGHNA; CDR2 reads YSLEER. This CDR3 contains 15 residues.

This clone was seen repeatedly, ten times or more. Other DNA sequences in the sample encode the same CDR3. This chain uses TRBV5-1 with TRBJ2-5; TRBD1 aligns across 8 bases. The trim removed 2 bases at V and 1 base at J, leaving 4 bases unmatched. CDR1 and CDR2 (germline): SGHRS, YFSETQ. The CDR3 consists of 15 residues. DNA for the CDR3: TGCGCCAGCAGCTTAGGGACAGGAGGCCAAGAGACCCAGTACTTC. This codes for CASSLGTGGQETQYF.

This rearrangement joins TRBV6-2 or TRBV6-3 to TRBJ2-7; D is unclear. With 5 bases removed from V and 1 base from J, the gap between germline ends came to 9 bases. The CDR3 extends over 13 amino acids. CDR1 and CDR2 from the germline V gene are MNHEY and SVGEGT. CDR3 DNA: TGTGCCAGCAGTACGGGTCTTTCCTACGAGCAGTACTTC. Amino acid sequence: CASSTGLSYEQYF.

The chain uses TRBV5-1 and TRBJ1-1; 7 bases fit TRBD1. This CDR3 comprises 14 residues. Per the germline V gene, CDR1 is SGHRS and CDR2 is YFSETQ. The junction had 7 bases not matched to a gene; V was cut back by 5 bases and J by 3 bases. The CDR3 DNA follows: TGCGCCAGCAGGAGCCAGGGGGGTGACACTGAAGCTTTCTTT. This translates into CASRSQGGDTEAFF.

This clone was observed a few times. The rearrangement links TRBV28 to TRBJ2-3, with 12 bases aligning to TRBD1. Trimming cost V 2 bases and J 3 bases; bases outside gene matches: 6. CDR3 length: 17 residues. CDR1 and CDR2 from the germline V gene are MDHEN and SYDVKM. CDR3 sequence (DNA): TGTGCCAGCAGTTTAGTCCCGGGACAGGGGGCGACAGATACGCAGTATTTT. Protein: CASSLVPGQGATDTQYF.

The table lists this clone with a few counts. The gene calls are TRBV2 and TRBJ2-1, with unresolved D. CDR3 size: 15 residues. The V end was cut by 7 bases, the J end by 6 bases, with 19 bases between. Per the germline V gene, CDR1 is SNHLY and CDR2 is FYNNEI. The chain's CDR3 is CASKLVALTGNEQFF. CDR3 DNA: TGTGCCAGCAAATTGGTAGCCCTCACGGGCAATGAGCAGTTCTTC.

The V and J genes are TRBV2 and TRBJ2-1; a weak D match, TRBD2 (6 bases). The V and J ends lost 0 bases and 5 bases respectively, with 11 bases between them. Germline V gene sequence: CDR1 SNHLY, CDR2 FYNNEI. CDR3 length: 15 amino acids. CDR3 in amino acids: CASSEAGLPHNEQFF. The CDR3 DNA follows: TGTGCCAGCAGTGAAGCGGGACTCCCCCACAATGAGCAGTTCTTC. Supplemented by reference TRBV2 and TRBJ2-1, the full variable domain reads EPEVTQTPSHQVTQMGQEVILRCVPISNHLYFYWYRQILGQKVEFLVSFYNNEISEKSEIFDDQFSVERPDGSNFTLKIRSTKLEDSAMYFCASSEAGLPHNEQFFGPGTRLTVL.